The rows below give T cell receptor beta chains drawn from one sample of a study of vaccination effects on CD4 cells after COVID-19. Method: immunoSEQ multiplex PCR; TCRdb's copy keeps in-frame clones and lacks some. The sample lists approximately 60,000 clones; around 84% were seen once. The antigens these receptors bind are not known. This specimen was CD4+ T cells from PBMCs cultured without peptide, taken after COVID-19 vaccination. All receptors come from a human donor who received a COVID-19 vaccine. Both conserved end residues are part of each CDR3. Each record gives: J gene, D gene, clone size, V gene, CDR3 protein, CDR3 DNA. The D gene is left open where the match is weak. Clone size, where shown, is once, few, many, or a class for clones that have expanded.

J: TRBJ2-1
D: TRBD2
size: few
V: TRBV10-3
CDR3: CAISPGGVNEQFF
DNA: TGTGCCATCTCCCCGGGGGGGGTCAATGAGCAGTTCTTC

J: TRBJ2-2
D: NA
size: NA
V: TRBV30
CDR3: CAWRESGAGELFF
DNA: TGTGCCTGGCGTGAGAGTGGGGCCGGGGAGCTGTTTTTT

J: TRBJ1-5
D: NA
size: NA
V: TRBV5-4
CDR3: CASSLGGRVGQPQHF
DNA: TGTGCCAGCAGCTTGGGGGGCAGGGTGGGTCAGCCCCAGCATTTT

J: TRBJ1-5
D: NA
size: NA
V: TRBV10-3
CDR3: CAISRGNNQPQHF
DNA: TGTGCCATCAGTCGGGGGAACAATCAGCCCCAGCATTTT

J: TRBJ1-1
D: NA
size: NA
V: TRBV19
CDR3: CASGTRLTNTEAFF
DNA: TGTGCCAGTGGTACCAGGCTAACGAACACTGAAGCTTTCTTT

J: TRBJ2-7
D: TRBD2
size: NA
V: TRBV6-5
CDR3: CATRGGRGSYEQYF
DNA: TGTGCCACCAGGGGCGGGAGGGGGTCCTACGAGCAGTACTTC

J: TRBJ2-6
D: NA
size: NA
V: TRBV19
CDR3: CASLRDGGLLHSGANVLTF
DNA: TGTGCCAGCCTGAGGGATGGCGGACTCTTGCACTCTGGGGCCAACGTCCTGACTTTC

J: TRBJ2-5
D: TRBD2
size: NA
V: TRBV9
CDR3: CASSRGGLAIETQYF
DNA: TGTGCCAGCAGCCGGGGGGGACTAGCGATAGAGACCCAGTACTTC

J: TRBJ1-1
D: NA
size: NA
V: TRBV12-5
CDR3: CASAAQGIKTEAFF
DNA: TGTGCTAGTGCCGCACAGGGTATCAAGACTGAAGCTTTCTTT

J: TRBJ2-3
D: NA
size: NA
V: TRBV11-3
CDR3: CASSLGFGGRADTQYF
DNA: TGTGCCAGCAGCTTAGGGTTTGGGGGCCGCGCAGATACGCAGTATTTT

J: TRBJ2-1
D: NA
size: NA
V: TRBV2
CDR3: CASSRLGPYNEQFF
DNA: TGTGCCAGCAGCCGACTAGGACCCTACAATGAGCAGTTCTTC

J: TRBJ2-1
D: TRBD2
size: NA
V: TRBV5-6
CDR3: CASSFFTSGRDNNEQFF
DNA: TGTGCCAGCAGCTTCTTTACTAGCGGGAGGGACAACAATGAGCAGTTCTTC

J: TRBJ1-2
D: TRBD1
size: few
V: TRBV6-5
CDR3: CASRRGARGNYGYTF
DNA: TGTGCCAGCCGGCGGGGGGCCAGGGGGAACTATGGCTACACCTTC

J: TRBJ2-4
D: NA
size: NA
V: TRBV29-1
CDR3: CSVRGSLAKNIQYF
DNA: TGCAGCGTTAGGGGGTCCCTAGCCAAAAACATTCAGTACTTC

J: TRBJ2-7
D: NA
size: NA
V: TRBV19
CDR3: CASSTLAGARSYEQYF
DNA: TGTGCCAGTAGTACCCTCGCAGGGGCTCGCTCCTACGAGCAGTACTTC

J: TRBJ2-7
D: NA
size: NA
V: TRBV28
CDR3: CASRADLGSYEQYF
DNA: TGTGCCAGCAGGGCCGACCTGGGCTCCTACGAGCAGTACTTC

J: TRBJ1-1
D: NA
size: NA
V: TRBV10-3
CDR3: CAIRGDSGGTEAFF
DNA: TGTGCCATCAGGGGGGACTCCGGGGGTACTGAAGCTTTCTTT

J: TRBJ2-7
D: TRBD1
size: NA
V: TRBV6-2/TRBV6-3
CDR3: CASSYSFRDRVIHEQYF
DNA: TGTGCCAGCAGTTACTCGTTTCGGGACAGGGTAATCCACGAGCAGTACTTC

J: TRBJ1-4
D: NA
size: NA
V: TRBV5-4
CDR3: CASSYQGRNEKLFF
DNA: TGTGCCAGCAGCTATCAGGGGAGGAACGAAAAACTGTTTTTT

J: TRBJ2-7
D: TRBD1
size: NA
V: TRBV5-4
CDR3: CASRSTGPGEVQYF
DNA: TGTGCCAGCAGATCGACAGGGCCCGGGGAAGTGCAGTACTTC

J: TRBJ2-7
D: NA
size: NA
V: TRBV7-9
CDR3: CASSLRQEGYEQYF
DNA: TGTGCCAGCAGCTTACGACAGGAGGGGTACGAGCAGTACTTC

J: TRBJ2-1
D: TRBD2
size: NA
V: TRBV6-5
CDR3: CASQIQRGKGEQFF
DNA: TGTGCCAGCCAGATTCAGCGGGGGAAGGGTGAGCAGTTCTTC

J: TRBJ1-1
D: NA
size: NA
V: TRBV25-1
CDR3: CASSNGLVKNTEAFF
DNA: TGTGCCAGCAGCAATGGCCTTGTGAAGAACACTGAAGCTTTCTTT

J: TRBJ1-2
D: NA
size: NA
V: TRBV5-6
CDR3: CASSLQPTGGYGYTF
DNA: TGTGCCAGCAGCTTGCAACCAACGGGTGGCTATGGCTACACCTTC

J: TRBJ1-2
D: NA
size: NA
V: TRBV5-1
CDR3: CASSPGEGTYGYTF
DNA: TGCGCCAGCAGCCCGGGAGAGGGAACATATGGCTACACCTTC

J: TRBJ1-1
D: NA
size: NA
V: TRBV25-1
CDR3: CASSAYPGGNTEAFF
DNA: TGTGCCAGCAGTGCTTACCCGGGAGGGAACACTGAAGCTTTCTTT

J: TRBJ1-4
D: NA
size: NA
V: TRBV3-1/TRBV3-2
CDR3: CASSQVEEKLFF
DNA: TGTGCCAGCAGCCAAGTGGAAGAAAAACTGTTTTTT

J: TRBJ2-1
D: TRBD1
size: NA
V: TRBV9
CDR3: CASSVWDRPFDEQFF
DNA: TGTGCCAGCAGCGTATGGGACAGACCTTTTGATGAGCAGTTCTTC

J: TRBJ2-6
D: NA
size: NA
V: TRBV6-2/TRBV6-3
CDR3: CASSQYSGANVLTF
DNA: TGTGCCAGCAGCCAGTACTCTGGGGCCAACGTCCTGACTTTC

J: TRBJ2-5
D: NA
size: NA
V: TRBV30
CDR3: CAWERYQETQYF
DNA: TGTGCCTGGGAACGCTACCAAGAGACCCAGTACTTC

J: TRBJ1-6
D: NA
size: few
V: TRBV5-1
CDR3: CASSLGSGRAYNSPLHF
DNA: TGCGCCAGCAGCTTGGGTAGCGGCAGAGCCTATAATTCACCCCTCCACTTT

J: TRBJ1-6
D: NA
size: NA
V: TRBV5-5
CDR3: CASSLAKSWSYNSPLHF
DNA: TGTGCCAGCAGCTTGGCCAAGAGCTGGTCCTATAATTCACCCCTCCACTTT

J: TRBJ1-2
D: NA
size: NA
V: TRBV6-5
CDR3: CASLTTYGYTF
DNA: TGTGCCAGCTTGACCACCTATGGCTACACCTTC

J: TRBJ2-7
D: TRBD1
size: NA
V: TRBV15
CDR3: CATSPGTGLEEQYF
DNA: TGTGCCACCAGCCCCGGGACAGGGTTGGAGGAGCAGTACTTC